These 26 T cell receptor beta chains share one sample of origin, sequenced in a study of blood T cell repertoires in COVID-19. The repertoire was sequenced with immunoSEQ multiplex PCR; TCRdb's copy has only in-frame clones and lacks some. The sample shows 300,000 to 400,000 clones, about 89% of them seen only once. The sequenced sample was peripheral blood. Receptor source: a woman between 25 and 40 years old with COVID-19, enrolled during active disease.

V usage is TRBV10-1 and J usage is TRBJ2-5, with TRBD2 matching 9 bases. The V segment lost 2 bases and the J segment 9 bases; nucleotides outside the gene matches: 7. Germline CDR1 WNHNN, CDR2 SYGVQD (reference sequence). The CDR3 contains 14 residues. The CDR3 spells CASSEVAGATAQYF. CDR3 bases: TGCGCCAGCAGTGAGGTAGCGGGGGCCACAGCCCAGTACTTC.

The rearrangement joins TRBV4-1 to TRBJ2-1; maybe TRBD1 (6 bases). V was shortened by 8 bases and J by 3 bases, with 20 bases between the two germline ends. The germline V gene has CDR1 MGHRA and CDR2 YSYEKL. The CDR3 extends over 16 amino acids. The CDR3 DNA is TGCGCCAGCCTTCCACTTACAGGGAGTTACTACAATGAGCAGTTCTTC. This sequence encodes CASLPLTGSYYNEQFF.

The CDR3 here is CASSADLAGAGADTQYF. DNA of the CDR3: TGTGCCAGCAGCGCAGACCTAGCGGGAGCTGGGGCAGATACGCAGTATTTT. V gene TRBV7-2 combines with J gene TRBJ2-3, with 10 bases matching TRBD2. The V and J ends lost 5 bases and 4 bases, in that order; junction bases with no gene match: 12. The CDR3 length is 17 residues. The germline gives CDR1 SGHTA, CDR2 FQGNSA.

The chain combines TRBV5-1 with TRBJ2-2; tentatively, D is TRBD1 (5 bases). Germline loops: CDR1 SGHRS, CDR2 YFSETQ. With 0 bases removed from V and 6 bases from J, the gap between germline ends came to 12 bases. CDR3 length: 15 amino acids. CDR3 sequence: CASSLVWQGAGELFF. CDR3 DNA: TGCGCCAGCAGCTTGGTATGGCAGGGCGCCGGGGAGCTGTTTTTT.

This chain joins TRBV19 and TRBJ1-4; D perhaps matches TRBD1 (6 bases). CDR1 and CDR2 from the germline V gene are LNHDA and SQIVND (reference sequence). CDR3 size: 19 residues. With 7 bases removed from V and 1 base from J, the gap between germline ends came to 25 bases. CDR3 loop: CASTIGGADFFGTNEKLFF. CDR3 sequence (DNA): TGTGCCAGTACCATAGGGGGAGCCGACTTCTTTGGAACTAATGAAAAACTGTTTTTT.

On this clone: The junction does not match germline at one end; this may be a read error. At the DNA level, this CDR3 is encoded by other sequences in the same sample as well. The chain employs TRBV19 and TRBJ2-1; D is uncertain. Germline V lookup: CDR1 LNHDA, CDR2 SQIVND (reference sequence). The CDR3 contains 15 residues. The CDR3 DNA follows: TGTGCTAGTAGTAGCTCAGGAAGCTCCTACAATGAGCAGTTCTTC. This gives the protein CASSSSGSSYNEQFF.

The chain joins TRBV19 to TRBJ2-1; a possible D gene is TRBD2 (6 bases). Trimming cost V 5 bases and J 4 bases, with 15 bases left between them. CDR3 length equals 15 residues. CDR1 LNHDA and CDR2 SQIVND come from the germline V gene (reference sequence). The CDR3 spells CASSSLDYSYNEQFF. The CDR3 bases are TGTGCCAGTAGTTCGTTGGACTATTCTTACAATGAGCAGTTCTTC.

V is TRBV28 and J is TRBJ1-1, with D possibly TRBD1 on 5 matching bases. This CDR3 comprises 13 residues. V lost 7 bases to trimming and J lost 1 base, with 10 bases between them. Germline lookup yields CDR1 MDHEN and CDR2 SYDVKM. The CDR3: CASNRDRNTEAFF. The CDR3 region has the DNA TGTGCCAGCAACCGCGACAGGAACACTGAAGCTTTCTTT.

V gene TRBV9 combines with J gene TRBJ2-1; 11 nucleotides align to TRBD2. This CDR3 spans 17 amino acids. The germline V gene has CDR1 SGDLS and CDR2 YYNGEE. The V gene end was trimmed by 0 bases and the J gene end by 9 bases; junction bases not matched to a gene: 11. The CDR3 reads CASSVEGTSGEVGEQFF. The CDR3 DNA sequence: TGTGCCAGCAGCGTAGAGGGGACTAGCGGAGAAGTAGGTGAGCAGTTCTTC.

The rearrangement joins TRBV28 to TRBJ2-7; possibly TRBD2 for D (5 bases). CDR1 and CDR2 (germline): MDHEN, SYDVKM. This CDR3 comprises 15 residues. Deletions cut 6 bases from V and 6 bases from J, with 21 bases between. The CDR3 region has the DNA TGTGCCAGCAGCTCGGACTCAACCTTTGTAATCGAGCAGTACTTC. Translated, it gives CASSSDSTFVIEQYF.

The rearrangement uses TRBV6-5 and TRBJ2-1; D might be TRBD2 (6 bases). CDR3 length: 14 residues. V was shortened by 6 bases and J by 0 bases, with 9 bases between the two germline ends. The germline gives CDR1 MNHEY, CDR2 SVGAGI. As DNA, the CDR3 is TGTGCCAGCAGAGGGACTCCCTCCTACAATGAGCAGTTCTTC. Translating it yields CASRGTPSYNEQFF.

The chain combines TRBV5-1 with TRBJ1-2; 12 bases agree with TRBD1. J was trimmed by 2 bases and V by 6 bases; bases with no gene match: 11. CDR3 length equals 17 residues. Germline V CDR1 and CDR2: SGHRS, YFSETQ. The CDR3 DNA reads as TGCGCCAGCACTCCCGGGACAGGGGGCCTACTGAACTATGGCTACACCTTC. It encodes CASTPGTGGLLNYGYTF. The whole variable domain, remainder taken from reference TRBV5-1 and TRBJ1-2, is KAGVTQTPRYLIKTRGQQVTLSCSPISGHRSVSWYQQTPGQGLQFLFEYFSETQRNKGNFPGRFSGRQFSNSRSEMNVSTLELGDSALYLCASTPGTGGLLNYGYTFGSGTRLTVV.

The chain combines TRBV18 with TRBJ2-1; 12 nucleotides match TRBD1. Losses at the gene ends were 3 bases for V and 9 bases for J; bases not matched to a gene: 9. Germline loops: CDR1 KGHSH, CDR2 LQKENI. The length of the CDR3 is 16 residues. The CDR3, as DNA: TGTGCCAGCTCACCCCGCACCGGGACAGGGGGCAGTGAGCAGTTCTTC. Protein product: CASSPRTGTGGSEQFF.

The chain recombines TRBV9 with TRBJ2-3; the D gene is possibly TRBD2 (7 bases). The V gene's germline CDR1 is SGDLS and CDR2 YYNGEE. The V end lost 4 bases, the J end lost 3 bases, and 18 bases lay between the germline ends. This CDR3 is 16 amino acids long. The CDR3 nucleotides are TGTGCCAGCAGCTCCGAGGGGGGGACGGAGACAGATACGCAGTATTTT. Translating gives CASSSEGGTETDTQYF.

The rearrangement uses TRBV7-8 and TRBJ2-5, with no clear D. This CDR3 is 11 amino acids long. Trimming left V 3 bases short and J 4 bases short, with 3 bases between. From germline, CDR1 is SGHVS and CDR2 FQNEAQ. CDR3 loop: CASSFGETQYF. DNA for the CDR3: TGTGCCAGCAGCTTCGGAGAGACCCAGTACTTC.

The chain links TRBV2 to TRBJ2-7; 9 bases align to TRBD1. The CDR3 spans 14 residues. Looked up from germline, CDR1 is SNHLY and CDR2 is FYNNEI. The trim removed 5 bases at V and 6 bases at J, leaving 8 bases unmatched. In DNA, the CDR3 is TGTGCCAGCAGTCACCGGGACAGGGTACGCGAGCAGTACTTC. It is translated as CASSHRDRVREQYF.

The rearrangement joins TRBV29-1 to TRBJ1-5, with D hard to call. V lost 4 bases, J lost 11 bases, and 12 bases lay in between. The germline gives CDR1 SQVTM, CDR2 ANQGSEA. The CDR3 runs to 11 residues. The CDR3 sequence is CSVGDRESQHF. The CDR3 DNA sequence: TGCAGCGTTGGCGATAGGGAGTCCCAGCATTTT.

The gene calls are TRBV7-9 and TRBJ1-4; D possibly corresponds to TRBD1 (6 bases). V lost 5 bases and J 4 bases, leaving 14 bases between the germline ends. From germline, CDR1 is SEHNR and CDR2 FQNEAQ (reference sequence). This CDR3 region has 15 residues. CDR3 DNA sequence: TGTGCCAGCAGCGCCAGGGGTTGGGGTAATGAAAAACTGTTTTTT. It translates to CASSARGWGNEKLFF.

As to this clone: The junction departs from germline at one end; a sequencing error may be responsible. The chain joins TRBV11-2 to TRBJ2-1, with D unclear. The CDR3 contains 12 residues. The V gene's germline CDR1 is SGHAT and CDR2 FQNNGV. CDR3 residues: CASTLGGNEQFF. CDR3 DNA sequence: TGTGCCAGCACCTTAGGCGGCAATGAGCAGTTCTTC.

The chain combines TRBV28 with TRBJ1-3; maybe TRBD1 (5 bases). V gave up 8 bases and J gave up 6 bases, with 17 bases separating them. The CDR3 is 14 residues long. Per the germline V gene, CDR1 is MDHEN and CDR2 is SYDVKM. The CDR3 DNA reads TGTGCCAGCGTGGCCGGGGGAAGTGCAAACACCATATATTTT. Protein product: CASVAGGSANTIYF. Combining the CDR3 with reference TRBV28 and TRBJ1-3 gives the whole variable domain DVKVTQSSRYLVKRTGEKVFLECVQDMDHENMFWYRQDPGLGLRLIYFSYDVKMKEKGDIPEGYSVSREKKERFSLILESASTNQTSMYLCASVAGGSANTIYFGEGSWLTVV.

This chain links TRBV5-6 with TRBJ2-7; TRBD1 matches at 7 bases. J gave up 3 bases and V 6 bases, and 9 bases lay outside the gene matches. The CDR3 is 14 residues long. Per the germline V gene, CDR1 is SGHDT and CDR2 is YYEEEE. Here the CDR3 DNA reads TGTGCCAGCAAGGGGCCAGGGGGATACTACGAGCAGTACTTC. This encodes CASKGPGGYYEQYF.

This clone was observed a single time. Other DNA sequences in this specimen translate into the identical CDR3. The V and J genes are TRBV7-2 and TRBJ1-5, with TRBD1 identical over 8 bases. Germline V CDR1 and CDR2: SGHTA, FQGNSA. The CDR3 is made up of 15 amino acids. Trimming removed 4 bases from V and 3 bases from J; junction bases left unmatched: 5. DNA of the CDR3: TGTGCCAGCAGCTCCCGGACAGGGTCCAATCAGCCCCAGCATTTT. It is translated as CASSSRTGSNQPQHF.

This clone was detected only a few times. CDR3 coding DNA: TGTGCCAGCAGTCTTGACAGGTCCGAAAAACTGTTTTTT. It encodes CASSLDRSEKLFF. The rearrangement uses TRBV4-2 and TRBJ1-4; D might be TRBD1 (6 bases). From germline, CDR1 is LGHNA and CDR2 YNFKEQ. The CDR3 spans 13 residues. V lost 6 bases, J lost 8 bases, and 13 bases lay in between.

This clone was seen only once. The chain joins TRBV28 to TRBJ1-5; 10 nucleotides match TRBD1. The V and J ends lost 6 bases and 0 bases, in that order; junction bases with no gene match: 14. CDR3 length equals 19 residues. CDR1 and CDR2 (germline): MDHEN, SYDVKM. The DNA for the CDR3 is TGTGCCAGCAGCTGGGATGACAGGGGGCCACCTATTAGCAATCAGCCCCAGCATTTT. Residues: CASSWDDRGPPISNQPQHF.

This clone was picked up one time. This rearrangement joins TRBV11-2 to TRBJ2-3; 7 positions agree with TRBD1. CDR3 length: 13 residues. J was trimmed by 8 bases and V by 5 bases; bases with no gene match: 7. CDR1 is SGHAT and CDR2 is FQNNGV in the germline V gene. The CDR3 region has the DNA TGTGCCAGCAGCCAACTTGACAGGGTTACGCAGTATTTT. Protein: CASSQLDRVTQYF.

The chain uses TRBV9 and TRBJ1-1; D not resolved. Per the germline V gene, CDR1 is SGDLS and CDR2 is YYNGEE. This CDR3 comprises 13 residues. Trimming took off 3 bases at V and 2 bases at J, with 8 bases between the two ends. CDR3 bases: TGTGCCAGCAGCGATACTTTCAACACTGAAGCTTTCTTT. Translation gives CASSDTFNTEAFF.